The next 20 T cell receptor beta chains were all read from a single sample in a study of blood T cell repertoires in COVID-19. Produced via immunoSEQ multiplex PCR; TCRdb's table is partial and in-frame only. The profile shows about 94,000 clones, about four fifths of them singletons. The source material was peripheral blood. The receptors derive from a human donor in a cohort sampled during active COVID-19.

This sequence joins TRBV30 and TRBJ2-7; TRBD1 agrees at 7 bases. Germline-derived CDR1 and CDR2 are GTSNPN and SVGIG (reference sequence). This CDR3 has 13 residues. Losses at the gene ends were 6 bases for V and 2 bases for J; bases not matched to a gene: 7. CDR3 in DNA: TGTGCCTGCCTAAACAGGGGCCCCTACGAGCAGTACTTC. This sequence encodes CACLNRGPYEQYF. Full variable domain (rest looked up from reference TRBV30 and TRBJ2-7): SQTIHQWPATLVQPVGSPLSLECTVEGTSNPNLYWYRQAAGRGLQLLFYSVGIGQISSEVPQNLSASRPQDRQFILSSKKLLLSDSGFYLCACLNRGPYEQYFGPGTRLTVT.

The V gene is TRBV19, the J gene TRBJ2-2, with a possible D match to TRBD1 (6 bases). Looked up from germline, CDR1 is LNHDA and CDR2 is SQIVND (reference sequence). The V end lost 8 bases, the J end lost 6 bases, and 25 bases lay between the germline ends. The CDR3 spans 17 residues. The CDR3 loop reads CASGPLTRGPGAGELFF. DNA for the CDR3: TGTGCCAGTGGACCACTGACCAGGGGCCCCGGCGCCGGGGAGCTGTTTTTT. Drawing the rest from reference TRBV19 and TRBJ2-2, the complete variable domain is DGGITQSPKYLFRKEGQNVTLSCEQNLNHDAMYWYRQDPGQGLRLIYYSQIVNDFQKGDIAEGYSVSREKKESFPLTVTSAQKNPTAFYLCASGPLTRGPGAGELFFGEGSRLTVL.

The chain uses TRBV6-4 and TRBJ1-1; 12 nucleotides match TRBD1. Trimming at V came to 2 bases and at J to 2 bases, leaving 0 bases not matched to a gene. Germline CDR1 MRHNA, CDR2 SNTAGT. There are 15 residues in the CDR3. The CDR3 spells CASSDGTGGNTEAFF. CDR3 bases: TGTGCCAGCAGTGACGGGACAGGGGGCAACACTGAAGCTTTCTTT.

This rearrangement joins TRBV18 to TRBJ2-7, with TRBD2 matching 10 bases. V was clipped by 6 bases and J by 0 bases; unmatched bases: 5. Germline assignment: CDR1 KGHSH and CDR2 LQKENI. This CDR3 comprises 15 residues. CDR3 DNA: TGTGCCAGCTCTCCGGGACTAGCGAACTCCTACGAGCAGTACTTC. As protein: CASSPGLANSYEQYF.

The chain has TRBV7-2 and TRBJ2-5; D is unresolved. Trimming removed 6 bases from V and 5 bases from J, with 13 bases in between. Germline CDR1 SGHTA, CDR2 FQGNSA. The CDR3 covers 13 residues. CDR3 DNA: TGTGCCAGCAGTCAACGACTCCAGGAGACCCAGTACTTC. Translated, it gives CASSQRLQETQYF.

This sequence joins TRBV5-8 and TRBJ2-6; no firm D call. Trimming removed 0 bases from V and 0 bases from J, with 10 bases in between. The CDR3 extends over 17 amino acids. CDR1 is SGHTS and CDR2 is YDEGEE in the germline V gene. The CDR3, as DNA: TGTGCCAGCAGCTTGGAGCAGGATAACTCTGGGGCCAACGTCCTGACTTTC. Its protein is CASSLEQDNSGANVLTF.

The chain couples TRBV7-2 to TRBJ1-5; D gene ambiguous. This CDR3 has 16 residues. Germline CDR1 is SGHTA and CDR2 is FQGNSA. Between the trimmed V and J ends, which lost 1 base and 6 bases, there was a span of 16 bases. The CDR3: CASSLGRAPSGQPQHF. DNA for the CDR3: TGTGCCAGCAGCTTAGGTAGAGCACCTAGTGGTCAGCCCCAGCATTTT. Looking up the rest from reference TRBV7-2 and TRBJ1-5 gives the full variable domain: GAGVSQSPSNKVTEKGKDVELRCDPISGHTALYWYRQSLGQGLEFLIYFQGNSAPDKSGLPSDRFSAERTGGSVSTLTIQRTQQEDSAVYLCASSLGRAPSGQPQHFGDGTRLSIL.

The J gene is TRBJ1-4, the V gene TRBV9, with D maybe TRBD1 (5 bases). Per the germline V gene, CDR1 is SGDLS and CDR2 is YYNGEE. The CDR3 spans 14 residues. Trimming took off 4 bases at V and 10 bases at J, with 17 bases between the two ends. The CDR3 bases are TGTGCCAGCAGCCCGGGGGGATCATATGGAAAACTGTTTTTT. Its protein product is CASSPGGSYGKLFF.

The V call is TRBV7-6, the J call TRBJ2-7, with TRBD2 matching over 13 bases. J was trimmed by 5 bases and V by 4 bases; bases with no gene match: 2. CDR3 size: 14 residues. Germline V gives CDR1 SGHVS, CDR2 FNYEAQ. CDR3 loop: CASSSGLAGDEQYF. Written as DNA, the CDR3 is TGTGCCAGCAGCTCCGGACTAGCGGGAGACGAGCAGTACTTC. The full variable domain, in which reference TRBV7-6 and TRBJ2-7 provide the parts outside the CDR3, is GAGVSQSPRYKVTKRGQDVALRCDPISGHVSLYWYRQALGQGPEFLTYFNYEAQQDKSGLPNDRFSAERPEGSISTLTIQRTEQRDSAMYRCASSSGLAGDEQYFGPGTRLTVT.

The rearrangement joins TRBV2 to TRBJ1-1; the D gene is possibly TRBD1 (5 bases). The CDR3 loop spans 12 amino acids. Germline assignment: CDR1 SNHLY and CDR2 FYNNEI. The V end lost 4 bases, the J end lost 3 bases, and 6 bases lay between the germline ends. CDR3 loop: CASSARDTEAFF. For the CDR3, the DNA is TGTGCCAGCAGTGCCAGGGACACTGAAGCTTTCTTT.

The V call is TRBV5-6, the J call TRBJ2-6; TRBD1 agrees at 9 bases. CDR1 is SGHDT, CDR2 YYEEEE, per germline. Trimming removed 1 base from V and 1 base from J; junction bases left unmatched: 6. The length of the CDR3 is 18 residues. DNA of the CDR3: TGTGCCAGCAGCTTGTACAGGGGGCGGAGGTCTGGGGCCAACGTCCTGACTTTC. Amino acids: CASSLYRGRRSGANVLTF.

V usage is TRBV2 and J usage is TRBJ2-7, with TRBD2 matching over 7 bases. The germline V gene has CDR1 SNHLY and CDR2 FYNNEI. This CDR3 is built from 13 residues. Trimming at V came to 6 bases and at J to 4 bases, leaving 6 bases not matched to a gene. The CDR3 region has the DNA TGTGCCAGCAGGCAATCACTAGCGTACGAGCAGTACTTC. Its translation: CASRQSLAYEQYF. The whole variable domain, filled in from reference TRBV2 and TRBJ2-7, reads EPEVTQTPSHQVTQMGQEVILRCVPISNHLYFYWYRQILGQKVEFLVSFYNNEISEKSEIFDDQFSVERPDGSNFTLKIRSTKLEDSAMYFCASRQSLAYEQYFGPGTRLTVT.

The CDR3 DNA is TGTGCCAGCACCCTATCAGGGGGCGCGGATGCTTTCTTT. Amino acids: CASTLSGGADAFF. The chain couples TRBV7-9 to TRBJ1-1, with 8 nucleotides matching TRBD1. The CDR3 has 13 amino acids. V shed 7 bases and J 11 bases; nucleotides not matched to a gene: 12. Germline lookup yields CDR1 SEHNR and CDR2 FQNEAQ (reference sequence).

In DNA, the CDR3 is TGCGCCAGCAGCCTCGACAGGGGGAATTCACCCCTCCACTTT. This gives the protein CASSLDRGNSPLHF. This sequence joins TRBV5-1 and TRBJ1-6; TRBD1 matches at 9 bases. Per germline, CDR1 SGHRS and CDR2 YFSETQ. The CDR3 contains 14 residues. J was trimmed by 7 bases and V by 4 bases; bases with no gene match: 3.

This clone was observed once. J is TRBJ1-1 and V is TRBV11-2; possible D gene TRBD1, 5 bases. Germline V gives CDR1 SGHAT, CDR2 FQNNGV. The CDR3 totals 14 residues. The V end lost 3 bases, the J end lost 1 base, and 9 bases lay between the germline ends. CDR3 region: CASSLQGSNTEAFF. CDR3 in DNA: TGTGCCAGCAGCTTGCAGGGCTCGAACACTGAAGCTTTCTTT.

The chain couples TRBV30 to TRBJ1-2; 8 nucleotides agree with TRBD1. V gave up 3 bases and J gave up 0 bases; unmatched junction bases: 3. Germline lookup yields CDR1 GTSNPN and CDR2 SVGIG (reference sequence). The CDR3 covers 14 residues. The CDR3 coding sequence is TGTGCCTGGAGGAGGACAGGGACTAACTATGGCTACACCTTC. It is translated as CAWRRTGTNYGYTF.

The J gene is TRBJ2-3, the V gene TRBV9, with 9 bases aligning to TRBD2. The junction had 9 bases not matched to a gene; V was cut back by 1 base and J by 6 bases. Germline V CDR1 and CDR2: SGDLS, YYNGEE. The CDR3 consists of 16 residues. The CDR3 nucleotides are TGTGCCAGCAGCGTATCTGCGGCGGGAGGGTGGGATACGCAGTATTTT. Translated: CASSVSAAGGWDTQYF.

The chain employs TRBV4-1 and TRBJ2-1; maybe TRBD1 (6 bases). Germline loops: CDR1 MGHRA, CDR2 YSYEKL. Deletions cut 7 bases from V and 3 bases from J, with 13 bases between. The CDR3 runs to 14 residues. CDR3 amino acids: CASKGDIFYNEQFF. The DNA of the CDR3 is TGCGCCAGCAAAGGGGACATCTTCTACAATGAGCAGTTCTTC.

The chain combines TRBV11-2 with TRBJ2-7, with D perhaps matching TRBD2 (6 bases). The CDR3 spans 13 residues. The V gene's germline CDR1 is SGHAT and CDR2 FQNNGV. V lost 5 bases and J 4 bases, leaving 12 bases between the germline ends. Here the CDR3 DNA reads TGTGCCAGCAGCGCCACGGGGGTTTACGAGCAGTACTTC. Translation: CASSATGVYEQYF. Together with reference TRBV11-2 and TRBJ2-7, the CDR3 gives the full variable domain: EAGVAQSPRYKIIEKRQSVAFWCNPISGHATLYWYQQILGQGPKLLIQFQNNGVVDDSQLPKDRFSAERLKGVDSTLKIQPAKLEDSAVYLCASSATGVYEQYFGPGTRLTVT.

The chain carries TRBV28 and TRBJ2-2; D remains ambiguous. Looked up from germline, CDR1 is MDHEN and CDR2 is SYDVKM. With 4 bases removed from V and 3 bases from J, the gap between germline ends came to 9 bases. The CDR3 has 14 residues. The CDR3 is CASSSPGDTGELFF. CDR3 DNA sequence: TGTGCCAGCAGTTCGCCAGGTGACACCGGGGAGCTGTTTTTT.